This T cell receptor (beta chain) was captured in a study of Ad26.COV2.S vaccination and SARS-CoV-2 variants. Whole-study results and caveats: Researchers cautioned that TCR breadth and depth analyses may have underestimated total T cell responses. For non-spike TCRs, breadth in vaccine recipients resembled that in placebo recipients.

Measured with immunoSEQ multiplex PCR; TCRdb has only the in-frame clones, and not every one. The sample has approximately 340,000 clones; roughly 94% are singletons. Trimming stripped 0 bases from V and 3 bases from J, with 8 bases between. The length of the CDR3 is 14 residues. CDR1 and CDR2 from the germline V gene are MGHRA and YSYEKL. To note about this clone: The target antigen is unknown.

This rearrangement joins TRBV4-1 to TRBJ1-2, with no clear D. The receptor was derived from a human donor who had recovered from COVID-19. The sample here was peripheral blood, taken after recovery from COVID-19. The CDR3 sequence is CASSQDRRDYGYTF. The CDR3 DNA reads as TGCGCCAGCAGCCAAGATCGTCGGGACTATGGCTACACCTTC.